This T cell receptor beta chain was obtained from a study of blood T cell repertoires in COVID-19. In germline, CDR1 is WNHNN, CDR2 SYGVQD (reference sequence). V was clipped by 10 bases and J by 4 bases; unmatched bases: 6. The CDR3 length is 14 residues. Some clones are missing from TCRdb's copy, which holds only in-frame ones; the method was immunoSEQ multiplex PCR. The data contain about 480,000 clones, 88% of them seen just once; the ten biggest clones take up approximately 8.3%. The rearrangement uses TRBV10-1 and TRBJ2-2; 10 bases line up with TRBD1. Sequenced material: PBMCs or T cells enriched from blood (not recorded which). The receptor was derived from a woman aged 55-69 years who had recovered from COVID-19. CDR3 loop: CATSRDRGTGELFF. The DNA of the CDR3 is TGCGCCACCTCCCGGGACAGGGGCACCGGGGAGCTGTTTTTT.